The 15 T cell receptor beta chains in this list originate from one sample, sequenced in a study of beta chain features in type 1 diabetes. Their specific antigens are unknown. Study-level results: When Type 1 diabetes patients were examined, their TCRB CDR3s proved moderately but significantly shorter in all four CD4+ subsets.

Reverse transcribing all isolated RNA meant expressed TCRB transcripts were sequenced. Profiled with immunoSEQ multiplex PCR; TCRdb holds only in-frame clones, not every one. The table includes a few hundred thousand clones, about 12% detected once. Material for sequencing was naive CD4+ T cells from blood. These TCRs come from a woman between 18 and 29 years old with type 1 diabetes.

To note about this clone: Within the sample, other DNA sequences also encode this same CDR3. V usage is TRBV15 and J usage is TRBJ2-3, with D perhaps matching TRBD2 (6 bases). V was clipped by 0 bases and J by 6 bases, with 7 bases between them. CDR3 size: 13 residues. Germline CDR1 reads LNHNV; CDR2 reads YYDKDF (reference sequence). The CDR3 sequence: CATSRDRGDTQYF. CDR3 in DNA: TGTGCCACCAGCAGAGATCGGGGGGATACGCAGTATTTT. The full variable domain, rest sourced from reference TRBV15 and TRBJ2-3, is DAMVIQNPRYQVTQFGKPVTLSCSQTLNHNVMYWYQQKSSQAPKLLFHYYDKDFNNEADTPDNFQSRRPNTSFCFLDIRSPGLGDTAMYLCATSRDRGDTQYFGPGTRLTVL.

Regarding this clone: In the same sample, other DNA sequences code for this CDR3. This chain's CDR3 is CASSPSSYEQYF. CDR3 nucleotides: TGTGCCAGCAGTCCATCATCCTACGAGCAGTACTTC. J is TRBJ2-7 and V is TRBV28; D is uncertain. The V end was cut by 5 bases, the J end by 1 base, with 6 bases between. This CDR3 is built from 12 residues. Germline values: CDR1 MDHEN, CDR2 SYDVKM. Variable domain in full (rest from reference TRBV28 and TRBJ2-7): DVKVTQSSRYLVKRTGEKVFLECVQDMDHENMFWYRQDPGLGLRLIYFSYDVKMKEKGDIPEGYSVSREKKERFSLILESASTNQTSMYLCASSPSSYEQYFGPGTRLTVT.

As for this clone: Other DNA sequences in the sample encode the same CDR3. The chain recombines TRBV18 with TRBJ2-5; no clear D gene. The germline V gene encodes CDR1 KGHSH and CDR2 LQKENI. The V gene lost 3 bases and the J gene lost 2 bases, with 7 bases spanning the gap. The CDR3 is made up of 13 amino acids. The CDR3 DNA is TGTGCCAGCTCACCTGGTCAGCAAGAGACCCAGTACTTC. Amino acid sequence: CASSPGQQETQYF.

This sequence joins TRBV15 and TRBJ2-1; D possibly corresponds to TRBD2 (5 bases). The CDR3 consists of 10 residues. Germline values: CDR1 LNHNV, CDR2 YYDKDF (reference sequence). V was cut by 8 bases and J by 8 bases, with 7 bases left in between. In nucleotides, the CDR3 is TGTGCCACCGGGCGGGATGAGCAGTTCTTC. This codes for CATGRDEQFF.

This clone was seen only a few times. V is TRBV5-4 and J is TRBJ2-7; D is undetermined. Germline CDR1 is SGHNT and CDR2 is YYREEE (reference sequence). The V end lost 5 bases, the J end lost 3 bases, and 6 bases lay between the germline ends. The CDR3 runs 11 residues. CDR3 bases: TGTGCCAGCAGTCGAGACTACGAGCAGTACTTC. This translates into CASSRDYEQYF.

V is TRBV13 and J is TRBJ2-4, with TRBD1 as a possible D gene (6 bases). The CDR3 runs to 15 residues. Trimming removed 5 bases at V and 3 bases at J, with 14 bases between. Germline V CDR1 and CDR2: PRHDT, FYEKMQ (reference sequence). The CDR3 is CASSPTGVGKNIQYF. The CDR3 region has the DNA TGTGCCAGCAGCCCGACAGGAGTCGGCAAAAACATTCAGTACTTC.

In its sample, this clone was seen a few times. The chain employs TRBV5-4 and TRBJ2-2; 7 positions agree with TRBD1. The germline V gene encodes CDR1 SGHNT and CDR2 YYREEE (reference sequence). J lost 0 bases, V lost 5 bases, and 7 bases had no gene match. The CDR3 sequence is 16 residues long. CDR3: CASRPQGPPNTGELFF. CDR3 nucleotide sequence: TGTGCCAGCAGACCACAGGGGCCTCCGAACACCGGGGAGCTGTTTTTT.

Notes on this clone: Distinct nucleotide sequences in the sample also encode this CDR3. The chain carries TRBV7-9 and TRBJ1-3; D is ambiguous. This CDR3 has 14 residues. Trimming removed 2 bases from V and 1 base from J, with 6 bases in between. Germline V gives CDR1 SEHNR, CDR2 FQNEAQ (reference sequence). CDR3 in DNA: TGTGCCAGCAGCTTACGGGGATCTGGAAACACCATATATTTT. It specifies CASSLRGSGNTIYF.

This clone was found a few times. Within the sample, other DNA sequences also encode this same CDR3. J is TRBJ1-1 and V is TRBV2; tentatively, D is TRBD1 (6 bases). V dropped 6 bases and J dropped 0 bases, with 8 bases sitting between them. Germline CDR1 is SNHLY and CDR2 is FYNNEI. The CDR3 runs to 13 residues. The CDR3 protein is CASSGQMNTEAFF. In DNA, the CDR3 is TGTGCCAGCAGCGGACAGATGAACACTGAAGCTTTCTTT.

The rearrangement uses TRBV29-1 and TRBJ1-2, with 7 bases lining up with TRBD1. Germline V lookup: CDR1 SQVTM, CDR2 ANQGSEA. The CDR3 is 13 amino acids. V lost 7 bases to trimming and J lost 1 base; unmatched junction nucleotides: 6. The chain's CDR3 is CSDQQGNNYGYTF. The CDR3 nucleotides are TGCAGCGATCAACAGGGGAATAACTATGGCTACACCTTC. Using reference TRBV29-1 and TRBJ1-2 for the parts outside the CDR3, the full variable domain is SAVISQKPSRDICQRGTSLTIQCQVDSQVTMMFWYRQQPGQSLTLIATANQGSEATYESGFVIDKFPISRPNLTFSTLTVSNMSPEDSSIYLCSDQQGNNYGYTFGSGTRLTVV.

The chain carries TRBV28 and TRBJ2-1; 10 bases line up with TRBD2. CDR1 MDHEN and CDR2 SYDVKM come from the germline V gene. This CDR3 region has 15 residues. Losses at the gene ends were 2 bases for V and 7 bases for J; bases not matched to a gene: 5. DNA for the CDR3: TGTGCCAGCAGTTTAGGAGCGGGAGGGCGGAATGAGCAGTTCTTC. Its protein product is CASSLGAGGRNEQFF.

This clone was recorded a few times. The chain joins TRBV28 to TRBJ1-2; the D gene is possibly TRBD1 (5 bases). The CDR3 sequence is 13 residues long. Germline V gene sequence: CDR1 MDHEN, CDR2 SYDVKM. Trimming stripped 4 bases from V and 6 bases from J, with 12 bases between. This CDR3 reads CASSSGNSNGYTF. The CDR3 nucleotides read TGTGCCAGCAGTTCAGGGAACTCAAATGGCTACACCTTC.

In this sample, this clone turned up a few times. The chain joins TRBV27 to TRBJ1-3; D is unresolved. The germline CDR1 and CDR2 sequences are MNHEY and SMNVEV (reference sequence). CDR3 length: 14 amino acids. Between the trimmed V and J ends, which lost 6 bases and 8 bases, there was a span of 17 bases. The CDR3 DNA reads TGTGCCAGCAGCCTTAAGGGAGGTTGGGACACCATATATTTT. As protein: CASSLKGGWDTIYF.

The table lists this clone with a few counts. V is TRBV5-1 and J is TRBJ2-3, with D maybe TRBD2 (6 bases). The germline V gene has CDR1 SGHRS and CDR2 YFSETQ. The length of the CDR3 is 14 residues. V lost 5 bases, J lost 2 bases, and 12 bases lay in between. CDR3 nucleotides: TGCGCCAGCAGTTTCGGGGGTTTCACAGATACGCAGTATTTT. Its translation: CASSFGGFTDTQYF. The complete variable domain, with remaining parts taken from reference TRBV5-1 and TRBJ2-3, reads KAGVTQTPRYLIKTRGQQVTLSCSPISGHRSVSWYQQTPGQGLQFLFEYFSETQRNKGNFPGRFSGRQFSNSRSEMNVSTLELGDSALYLCASSFGGFTDTQYFGPGTRLTVL.

The V call is TRBV6-5, the J call TRBJ2-7; D remains ambiguous. Germline V CDR1 and CDR2: MNHEY, SVGAGI. V was clipped by 6 bases and J by 5 bases, with 8 bases between them. The CDR3 sequence is 11 residues long. The CDR3 here is CASSSVDEQYF. The CDR3 coding sequence is TGTGCCAGCAGCTCGGTTGACGAGCAGTACTTC.